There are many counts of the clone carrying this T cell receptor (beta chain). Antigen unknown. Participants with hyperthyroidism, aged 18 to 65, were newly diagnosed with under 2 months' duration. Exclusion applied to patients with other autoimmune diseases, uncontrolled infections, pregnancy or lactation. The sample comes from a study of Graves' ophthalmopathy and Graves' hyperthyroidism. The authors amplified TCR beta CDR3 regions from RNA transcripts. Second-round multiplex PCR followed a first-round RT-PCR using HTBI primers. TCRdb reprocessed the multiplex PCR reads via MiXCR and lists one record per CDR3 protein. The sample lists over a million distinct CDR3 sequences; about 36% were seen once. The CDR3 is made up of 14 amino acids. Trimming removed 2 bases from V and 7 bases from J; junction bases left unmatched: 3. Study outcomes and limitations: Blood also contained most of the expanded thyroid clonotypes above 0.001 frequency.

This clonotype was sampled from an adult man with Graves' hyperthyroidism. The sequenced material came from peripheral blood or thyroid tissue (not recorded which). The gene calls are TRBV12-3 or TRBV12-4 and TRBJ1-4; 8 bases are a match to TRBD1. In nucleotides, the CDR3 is TGTGCCAGCAGTTTAAGGCAGGGGGCTGAAAAACTGTTTTTT. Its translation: CASSLRQGAEKLFF.